This T cell receptor beta chain was retrieved from a study of blood T cell repertoires in COVID-19. Overall study context: What the recovered Cohort 3 donors had was two negative PCRs, clearance, or symptom resolution.

The participants were between about 18 and 90 years old and came from under 25 US areas. Authors' methods: How many nucleated cells were present was estimated from reference gene primer amplification. Profiled with immunoSEQ multiplex PCR; TCRdb holds only in-frame clones, not every one. V, J and clone size are taken as reported in that table, and D and trimming were inferred from the DNA itself. The sample holds 150,000 to 200,000 clones, 86% seen once. From germline, CDR1 is MNHNY and CDR2 SVGAGI (reference sequence). V lost 5 bases and J lost 8, with 27 bases in between. The CDR3 totals 18 residues.

This sequence originates from a woman aged 35 to 49 in a cohort exposed to, infected with or recovered from COVID-19 (not recorded which). The sample comprised PBMCs or T cells enriched from blood (not recorded which). The chain recombines TRBV6-6 with TRBJ1-4; D remains ambiguous. The CDR3 nucleotides are TGTGCCAGCAGTCCCCGATCCTCCCCACGGGGATATACCGAAAAACTGTTTTTT. Its protein is CASSPRSSPRGYTEKLFF.